This TCR beta chain emerged from a study of T cells in Graves' hyperthyroidism and ophthalmopathy (dated by TCRdb to about 2019). About the investigation overall: Peripheral blood was collected at initial diagnosis, before any treatment. To identify distinguishing TCR V-J signatures, a discovery cohort of roughly 100 patients was used, comprising fewer than 45 with Graves' ophthalmopathy and 55 to 65 with stable Graves' hyperthyroidism. Prospective prediction of ophthalmopathy was tested in an independent validation cohort consisting of about 19 hyperthyroidism patients and some 15 patients who later progressed to ophthalmopathy. The roughly 99 discovery patients were divided at random into training and test sets in a 7:3 ratio. Thyroid tissue and blood T-cell repertoires from more than five Graves' hyperthyroidism patients were also compared in the study. Following sampling, methimazole starting at 30 mg daily was given to hyperthyroidism patients, and high-dose intravenous methylprednisolone was given to ophthalmopathy patients. TCR Vbeta CDR3 sequencing of fewer than 150 peripheral blood samples (over 40 ophthalmopathy, roughly 74 hyperthyroidism and approximately 17 progressor patients) is reported in the paper.

A patient counted as having stable Graves' hyperthyroidism if no progression to ophthalmopathy occurred over 18 months of follow-up. Hyperthyroidism patients were newly diagnosed, had a disease duration of under 2 months, and were aged 18 to 65 years. The study excluded patients with uncontrolled infections, other autoimmune diseases, pregnancy or lactation. Diagnoses relied on clinical symptoms, serum thyroxine and TRAb, thyroid ultrasound and orbital computed tomography. PBMCs were separated from roughly 9.3 ml of fresh peripheral blood using Ficoll-Paque density gradient centrifugation. Trizol reagent was used to extract total RNA, and RNA quality was then checked on an Agilent 2100 Bioanalyzer. Spanning cysteine to phenylalanine, the CDR3 consists of 21 amino acids. The only DNA kept is the CDR3, 63 bases in frame from the first base. CDR1 and CDR2, per the germline V gene, are SGHDT and YYEEEE. V and J are truncated by 0 bases and 4 bases respectively, leaving an intervening sequence of 28 bases.

The paper as a whole reports these results and caveats: Most expanded thyroid clonotypes (frequency above 0.001) were also detected in blood, suggesting blood repertoires may reflect thyroid immune responses. A model built on a 13 V-J signature distinguished ophthalmopathy from stable hyperthyroidism, reaching roughly 88% sensitivity and around 82% specificity in cross-validation and 80%/75% in testing. No statistical method was used to fix the sample size in advance, and group allocation was not hidden from the investigators. In validation, progression to ophthalmopathy was predicted by the model with around 71% sensitivity and around 76% specificity, a median of about 6 months before onset.

The TCR beta CDR3 regions were amplified from the RNA transcripts. The first round of RT-PCR for the TCR CDR3 was performed with the HTBI primer set and the Qiagen OneStep RT-PCR kit. The libraries were constructed in a second round of multiplex PCR and then size-selected and purified. The libraries were sequenced on an Illumina HiSeq2000 using paired-end 100 bp reads. Per the authors' processing: SOAPnuke was used to process the raw data, with reads discarded if the reads contained adapters or uncalled bases, had a mean Phred below 15, or lacked an exact constant-primer or identifier match. COPE v1.2.5 was used to merge the high-quality paired reads, and each unique nucleotide sequence was defined as a clonotype. Clonotypes were aligned to IMGT TRBV, TRBD and TRBJ reference segments using MiTCR v1.1. The analysis was restricted to V-J combinations with a frequency above 0.0001, which together covered roughly 99% of the repertoires. The TCS score was defined as the ratio of F50 (clonal expansion) to E x V (chaos), calculated using BLOSUM62-based TCRdist between CDR3 peptides within each V-J. Welch's t-statistics and random forest reduced roughly 530 V-J features to roughly 13, which were used in a naive Bayes classifier (R e1071). TCRdb reworked the public reads: Q25 trimming with fastp, MiXCR clone assembly, productive beta chains retained. For every CDR3 protein sequence, its rows merge into one entry that carries the most common genes and DNA. TCRdb's processing, not the authors', yielded these V and J calls. A total of 500,000 to 750,000 distinct CDR3 sequences appear in this sample, roughly 14% of them only once. The leading ten clones occupy roughly 7.3% of the sample.

As regards this clonotype: Its antigen remains unidentified. No much larger clonotype is one base removed from it; base qualities were not supplied.

The source of this sequence is a woman aged 30 to 39 with Graves' hyperthyroidism. The specimen was blood. The V and J segments used are TRBV5-6 and TRBJ2-2; the D call is possibly TRBD1 or TRBD2, each sharing 5 bases. The CDR3 amino acid sequence is: CASSLGQGRGIGYRSTGELFF. The nucleotide sequence reads as follows: TGTGCCAGCAGCTTGGGGCAGGGTCGGGGTATCGGGTATCGTAGCACCGGGGAGCTGTTTTTT.